The source of this T cell receptor (beta chain) is a study of shared clonotypes between healthy human individuals. General study findings and limits: It was observed that 5% to 6% of naive CD4 clonotypes were shared across several donors. The sampled material consisted only of blood, and tissue repertoires are likely to differ.

The germline V gene encodes CDR1 ENHRY and CDR2 SYGVKD. This CDR3 is 14 amino acids long. V shed 2 bases and J shed 5 bases, with 7 bases lying between them. This clone has a single count. Its target is not known. At a deep level, the assay was run. The genomic DNA of each subset was split evenly across several immunoSEQ plates. Method: immunoSEQ multiplex PCR; TCRdb's copy keeps in-frame clones and lacks some. The table shows roughly 1,800,000 clones, with approximately 94% occurring only once. Naive CD8 populations comprised CD45RO-negative cells positively selected for CCR7, excluding terminally differentiated effector memory CD45RA+ cells.

The chain links TRBV10-3 to TRBJ1-6, with D unclear. The specimen sequenced was naive CD8+ T cells sorted from blood. The receptor comes from a man between 18 and 29 years old in good health. The CDR3 sequence: CAISENSHNSPLHF. CDR3 sequence (DNA): TGTGCCATCAGTGAGAACAGCCATAATTCACCCCTCCACTTT.